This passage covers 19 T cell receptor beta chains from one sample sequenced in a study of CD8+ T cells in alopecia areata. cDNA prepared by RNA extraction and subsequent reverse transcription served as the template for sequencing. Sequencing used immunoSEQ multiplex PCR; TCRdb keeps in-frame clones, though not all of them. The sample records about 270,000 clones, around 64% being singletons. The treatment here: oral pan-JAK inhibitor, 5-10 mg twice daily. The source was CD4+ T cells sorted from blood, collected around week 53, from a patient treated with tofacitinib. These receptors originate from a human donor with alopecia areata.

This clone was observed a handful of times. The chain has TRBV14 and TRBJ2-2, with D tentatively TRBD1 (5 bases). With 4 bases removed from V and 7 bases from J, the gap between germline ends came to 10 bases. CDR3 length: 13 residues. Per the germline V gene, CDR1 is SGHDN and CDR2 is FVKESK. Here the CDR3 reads CASSPRVIGELFF. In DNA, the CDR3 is TGTGCCAGCAGCCCCAGGGTGATCGGGGAGCTGTTTTTT.

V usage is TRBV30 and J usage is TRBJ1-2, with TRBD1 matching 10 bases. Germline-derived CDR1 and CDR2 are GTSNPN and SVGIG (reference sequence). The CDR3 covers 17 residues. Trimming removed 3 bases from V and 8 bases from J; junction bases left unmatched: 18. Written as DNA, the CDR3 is TGTGCCTGGAGGTCCACCTCCGGGACAGGGGACTCAGGAGGCTACACCTTC. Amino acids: CAWRSTSGTGDSGGYTF.

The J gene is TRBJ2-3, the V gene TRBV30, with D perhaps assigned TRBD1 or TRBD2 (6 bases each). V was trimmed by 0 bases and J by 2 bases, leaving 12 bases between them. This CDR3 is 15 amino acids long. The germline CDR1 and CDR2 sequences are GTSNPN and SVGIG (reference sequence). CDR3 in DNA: TGTGCCTGGAGTGTATGGGGGGCAATCACAGATACGCAGTATTTT. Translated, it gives CAWSVWGAITDTQYF.

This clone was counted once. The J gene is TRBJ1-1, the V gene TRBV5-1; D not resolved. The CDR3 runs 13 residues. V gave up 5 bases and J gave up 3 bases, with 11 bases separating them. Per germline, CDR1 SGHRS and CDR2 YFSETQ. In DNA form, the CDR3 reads TGCGCCAGCAGACCTCCGACGGACACTGAAGCTTTCTTT. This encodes CASRPPTDTEAFF. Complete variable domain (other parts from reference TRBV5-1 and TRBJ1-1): KAGVTQTPRYLIKTRGQQVTLSCSPISGHRSVSWYQQTPGQGLQFLFEYFSETQRNKGNFPGRFSGRQFSNSRSEMNVSTLELGDSALYLCASRPPTDTEAFFGQGTRLTVV.

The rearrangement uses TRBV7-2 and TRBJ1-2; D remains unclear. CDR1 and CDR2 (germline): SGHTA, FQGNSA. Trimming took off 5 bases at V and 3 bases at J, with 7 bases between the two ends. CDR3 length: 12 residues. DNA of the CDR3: TGTGCCAGCAGCCAAAGGGACTATGGCTACACCTTC. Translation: CASSQRDYGYTF.

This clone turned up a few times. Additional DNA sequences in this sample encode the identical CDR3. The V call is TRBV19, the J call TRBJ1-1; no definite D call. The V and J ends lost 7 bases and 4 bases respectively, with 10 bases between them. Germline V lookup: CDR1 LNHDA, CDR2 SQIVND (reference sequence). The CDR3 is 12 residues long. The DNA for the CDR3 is TGTGCCAGTATGCGGGGAAGCACTGAAGCTTTCTTT. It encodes CASMRGSTEAFF.

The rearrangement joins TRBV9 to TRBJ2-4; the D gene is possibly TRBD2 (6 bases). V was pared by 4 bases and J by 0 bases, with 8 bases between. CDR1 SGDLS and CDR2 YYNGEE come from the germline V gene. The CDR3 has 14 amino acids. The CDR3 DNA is TGTGCCAGCAGCCCCGGGGGAGCCAAAAACATTCAGTACTTC. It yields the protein CASSPGGAKNIQYF.

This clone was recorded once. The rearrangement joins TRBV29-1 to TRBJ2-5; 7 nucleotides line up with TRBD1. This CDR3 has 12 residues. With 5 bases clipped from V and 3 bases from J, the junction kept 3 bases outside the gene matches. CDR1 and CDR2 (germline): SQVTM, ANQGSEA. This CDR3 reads CSVLGGKETQYF. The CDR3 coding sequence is TGCAGCGTTTTAGGGGGCAAAGAGACCCAGTACTTC.

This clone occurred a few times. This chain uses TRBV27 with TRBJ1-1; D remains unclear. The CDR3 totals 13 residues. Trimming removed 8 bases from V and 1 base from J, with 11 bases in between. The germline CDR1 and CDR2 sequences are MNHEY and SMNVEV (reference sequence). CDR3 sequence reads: CASARKRNTEAFF. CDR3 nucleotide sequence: TGTGCCAGCGCTCGAAAGAGGAACACTGAAGCTTTCTTT.

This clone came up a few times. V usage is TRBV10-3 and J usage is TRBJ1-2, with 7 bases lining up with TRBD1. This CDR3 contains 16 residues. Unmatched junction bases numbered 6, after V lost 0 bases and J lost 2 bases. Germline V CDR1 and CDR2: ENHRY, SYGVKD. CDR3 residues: CAISESLRGQNYGYTF. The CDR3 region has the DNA TGTGCCATCAGTGAGTCCTTGAGGGGACAGAACTATGGCTACACCTTC.

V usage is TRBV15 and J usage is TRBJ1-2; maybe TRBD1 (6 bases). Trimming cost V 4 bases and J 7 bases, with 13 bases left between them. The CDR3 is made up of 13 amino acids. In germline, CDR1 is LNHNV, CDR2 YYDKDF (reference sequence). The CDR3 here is CATSNRQASGYTF. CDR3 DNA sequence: TGTGCCACCAGCAATAGACAGGCGAGTGGCTACACCTTC.

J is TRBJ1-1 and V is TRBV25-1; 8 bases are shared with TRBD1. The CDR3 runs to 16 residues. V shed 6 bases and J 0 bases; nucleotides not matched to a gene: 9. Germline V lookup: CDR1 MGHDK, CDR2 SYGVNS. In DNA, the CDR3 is TGTGCCAGCAGGCCCGGGACAGGATTACTGAACACTGAAGCTTTCTTT. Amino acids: CASRPGTGLLNTEAFF.

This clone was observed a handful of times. The CDR3 region is CASSQVSGVTEAFF. Written as DNA, the CDR3 is TGCGCCAGCAGCCAAGTTTCAGGGGTTACTGAAGCTTTCTTT. The chain employs TRBV4-1 and TRBJ1-1; tentatively, D is TRBD1 (6 bases). Germline CDR1 and CDR2: MGHRA and YSYEKL. CDR3 length: 14 amino acids. Trimming took off 1 base at V and 5 bases at J, with 11 bases between the two ends.

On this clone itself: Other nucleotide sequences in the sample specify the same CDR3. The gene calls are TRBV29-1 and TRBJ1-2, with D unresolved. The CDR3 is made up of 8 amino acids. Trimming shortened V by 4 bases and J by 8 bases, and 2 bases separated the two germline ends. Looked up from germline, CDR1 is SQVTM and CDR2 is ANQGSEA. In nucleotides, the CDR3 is TGCAGCGTTGGGGGCTACACCTTC. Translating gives CSVGGYTF.

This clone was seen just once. The CDR3 DNA reads as TGTGCCAGCAGCGTAGAAGGAGGGTCACTCTATGGCTACACCTTC. Translated, it gives CASSVEGGSLYGYTF. The rearrangement uses TRBV9 and TRBJ1-2; D unclear. The CDR3 has 15 amino acids. Trimming removed 0 bases from V and 4 bases from J, with 13 bases in between. The germline CDR1 and CDR2 sequences are SGDLS and YYNGEE.

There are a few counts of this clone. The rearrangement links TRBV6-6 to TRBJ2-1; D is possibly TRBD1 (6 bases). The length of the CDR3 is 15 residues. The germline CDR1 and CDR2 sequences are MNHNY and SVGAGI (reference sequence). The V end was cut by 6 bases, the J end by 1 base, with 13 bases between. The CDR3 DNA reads TGTGCCAGCAGGAATACAGGGTTATCCTACAATGAGCAGTTCTTC. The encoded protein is CASRNTGLSYNEQFF.

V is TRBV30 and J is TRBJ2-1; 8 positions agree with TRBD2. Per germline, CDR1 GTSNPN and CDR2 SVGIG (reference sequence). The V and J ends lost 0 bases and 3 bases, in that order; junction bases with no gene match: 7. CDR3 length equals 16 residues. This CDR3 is CAWSVGLARVYNEQFF. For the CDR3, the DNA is TGTGCCTGGAGTGTCGGACTAGCCAGGGTCTACAATGAGCAGTTCTTC.

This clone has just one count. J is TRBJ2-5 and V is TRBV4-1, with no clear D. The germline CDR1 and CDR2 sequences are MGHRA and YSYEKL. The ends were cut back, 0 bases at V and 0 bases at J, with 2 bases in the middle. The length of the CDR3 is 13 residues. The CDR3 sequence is CASSQDHQETQYF. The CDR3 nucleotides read TGCGCCAGCAGCCAAGATCACCAAGAGACCCAGTACTTC.

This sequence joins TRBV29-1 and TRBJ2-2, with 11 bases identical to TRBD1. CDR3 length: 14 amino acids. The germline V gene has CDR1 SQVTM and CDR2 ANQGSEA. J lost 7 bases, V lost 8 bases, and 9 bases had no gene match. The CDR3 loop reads CSTRTGGGDGELFF. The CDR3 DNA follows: TGCAGCACCCGGACAGGGGGCGGCGACGGGGAGCTGTTTTTT.